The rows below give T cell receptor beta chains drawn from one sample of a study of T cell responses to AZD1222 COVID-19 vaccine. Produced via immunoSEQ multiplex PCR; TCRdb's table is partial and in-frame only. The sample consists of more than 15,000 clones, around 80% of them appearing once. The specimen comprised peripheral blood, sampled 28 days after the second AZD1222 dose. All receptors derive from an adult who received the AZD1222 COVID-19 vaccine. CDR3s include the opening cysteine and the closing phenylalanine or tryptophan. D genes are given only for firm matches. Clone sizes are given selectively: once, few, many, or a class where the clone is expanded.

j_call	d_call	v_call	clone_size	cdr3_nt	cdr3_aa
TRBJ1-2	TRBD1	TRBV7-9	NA	TGTGCCAGCAGCTGGGGGACAGGGCTTTCTAACTATGGCTACACCTTC	CASSWGTGLSNYGYTF
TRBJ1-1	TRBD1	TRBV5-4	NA	TGTGCCAGCAGCCCGGGACAGGGACTGGTGAACACTGAAGCTTTCTTT	CASSPGQGLVNTEAFF
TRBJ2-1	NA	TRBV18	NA	TGTGCCAGCTCACTCGGGCTTTTCAATGAGCAGTTCTTC	CASSLGLFNEQFF
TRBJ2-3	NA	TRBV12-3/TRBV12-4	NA	TGTGCCAGCAGTAGCAGCACAGATACGCAGTATTTT	CASSSSTDTQYF
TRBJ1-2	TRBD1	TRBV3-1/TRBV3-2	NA	TGTGCCAGCAGCCAAGGGAGACAGGGGGTTAAAGGCTACACCTTC	CASSQGRQGVKGYTF
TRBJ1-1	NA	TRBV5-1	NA	TGCGCCAGCACCAAACAGGGCGGCACTGAAGCTTTCTTT	CASTKQGGTEAFF
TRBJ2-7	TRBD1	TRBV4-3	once	TGCGCCAGCAGCCAAGATCCAGGGGGCTACGAGCAGTACTTC	CASSQDPGGYEQYF
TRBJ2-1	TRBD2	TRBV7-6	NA	TGTGCCAGCAGCTTGGATAGCGGGGGATACAATGAGCAGTTCTTC	CASSLDSGGYNEQFF
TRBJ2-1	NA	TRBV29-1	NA	TGCAGCGTTCAGAGGCAGTCTTTAAATGAGCAGTTCTTC	CSVQRQSLNEQFF
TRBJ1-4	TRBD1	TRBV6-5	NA	TGTGCCAGCAGTCGACAGGGGTGGGGGGAAAAACTGTTTTTT	CASSRQGWGEKLFF
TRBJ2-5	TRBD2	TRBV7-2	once	TGTGCCAGCAGCCTCGAGGCTAGCGGACTCCAAGAGACCCAGTACTTC	CASSLEASGLQETQYF
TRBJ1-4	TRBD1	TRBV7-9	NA	TGTGCCAGCAGCTCGAACAACGATCGACAGGGGCGCGGAGAAAAACTGTTTTTT	CASSSNNDRQGRGEKLFF
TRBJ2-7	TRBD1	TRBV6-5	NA	TGTGCCAGCAACTTGGGACAGGGTTCTTCCTACGAGCAGTACTTC	CASNLGQGSSYEQYF
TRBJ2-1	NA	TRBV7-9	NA	TGTGCCAGCAGCCCTCGTGGGGAGAGGGGCCTTGAGCAGTTCTTC	CASSPRGERGLEQFF
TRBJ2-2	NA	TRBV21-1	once	TGTGCCAGCAGCAAAGGACTTAGTGGGGGGAACACCGGGGAGCTGTTTTTT	CASSKGLSGGNTGELFF
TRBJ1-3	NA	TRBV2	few	TGTGCCAGCAGTGAAGAACCGAGGGCGGGAAACACCATATATTTT	CASSEEPRAGNTIYF
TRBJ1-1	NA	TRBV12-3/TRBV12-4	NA	TGTGCCAGCAGTTTAGAGCATTGGGGGCAGGCTTTCTTT	CASSLEHWGQAFF
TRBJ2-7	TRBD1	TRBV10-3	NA	TGTGCCATCAGTGAGCCGGGACAGCCTATCTACGAGCAGTACTTC	CAISEPGQPIYEQYF
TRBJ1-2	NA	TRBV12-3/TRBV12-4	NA	TGTGCCAGCAGTTTCGGGGACGGCTACACCTTC	CASSFGDGYTF
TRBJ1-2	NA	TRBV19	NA	TGTGCCAGTAGTCTCGGACCCAACTATGGCTACACCTTC	CASSLGPNYGYTF
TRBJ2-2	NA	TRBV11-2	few	TGTGCCAGCAAGAGAGGGGGCGGGGAGCTGTTTTTT	CASKRGGGELFF
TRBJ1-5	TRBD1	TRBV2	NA	TGTGCCAGCAAACGGACAGGGATCAATCAGCCCCAGCATTTT	CASKRTGINQPQHF
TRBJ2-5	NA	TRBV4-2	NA	TGTGCCAGCAGCCAAGATAACGGGGAGACCCAGTACTTC	CASSQDNGETQYF
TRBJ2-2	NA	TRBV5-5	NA	TGTGCCAGCAGCGCATATCCCGGGGAGCTGTTTTTT	CASSAYPGELFF
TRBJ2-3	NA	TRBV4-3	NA	TGCGCCAGCAGCCAGACAGGCGGTAACGGAGATACGCAGTATTTT	CASSQTGGNGDTQYF
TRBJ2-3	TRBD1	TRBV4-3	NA	TGCGCCAGCAGCCAAGATAGGGGACAGGGGAGCGCAGCGGATACGCAGTATTTT	CASSQDRGQGSAADTQYF
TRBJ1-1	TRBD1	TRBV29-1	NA	TGCAGCGTCGGCCCAGGGGGCGCGTACACTGAAGCTTTCTTT	CSVGPGGAYTEAFF
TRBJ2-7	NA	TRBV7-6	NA	TGTGCCAGCAGCCGGACGGTTACCTACGAGCAGTACTTC	CASSRTVTYEQYF